These T cell receptor beta chains were read from a single sample in a study of vaccination effects on CD4 cells after COVID-19. This table comes from immunoSEQ multiplex PCR, and its TCRdb copy is limited to in-frame clones, with some not included. Found here are tens of thousands of clones, approximately 74% of them singletons; the top ten hold approximately 3.5%. Their antigens are not known. This specimen was CD4+ T cells from PBMCs cultured with SARS-CoV-2 spike peptides, taken before COVID-19 vaccination. Every receptor here comes from a human donor who received a COVID-19 vaccine. The CDR3 runs from the conserved cysteine through the conserved F or W. The order of the fields is J gene, V gene, CDR3 protein.

j_gene: TRBJ1-5
v_gene: TRBV5-8
CDR3aa: CASSLGTEINQPQHF

j_gene: TRBJ2-5
v_gene: TRBV18
CDR3aa: CASSPLGQEETQYF

j_gene: TRBJ2-3
v_gene: TRBV5-1
CDR3aa: CASSKERETDTQYF

j_gene: TRBJ2-1
v_gene: TRBV5-1
CDR3aa: CASSLVRLVVGNEQFF

j_gene: TRBJ2-7
v_gene: TRBV2
CDR3aa: CATKLPGGLSYEQYF

j_gene: TRBJ2-7
v_gene: TRBV7-8
CDR3aa: CASSLGQYSYEQYF

j_gene: TRBJ1-1
v_gene: TRBV5-6
CDR3aa: CASSTAANTEAFF

j_gene: TRBJ2-4
v_gene: TRBV19
CDR3aa: CATGVGNIQYF

j_gene: TRBJ1-1
v_gene: TRBV19
CDR3aa: CASGRPEAFF

j_gene: TRBJ2-7
v_gene: TRBV4-1
CDR3aa: CASSQRLTGTTTSYEQYF